The 8 T cell receptor beta chains in this list originate from one sample, sequenced in a study of CD8 T cells in ankylosing spondylitis. TCRdb re-called the 5' RACE reads through MiXCR, storing one row per CDR3 protein. This sample has about 52,000 distinct CDR3 sequences; less than 8.5% occur once, and the top ten carry about 8.1%. Sample: blood, either unsorted or a sorted T cell fraction (not recorded which). The receptors here all came from a female donor with ankylosing spondylitis or in good health (not recorded which).

This clonotype was found many times. The V gene is TRBV6-1, the J gene TRBJ2-1, with TRBD1 matching over 7 bases. The CDR3 has 14 amino acids. CDR1 and CDR2 (germline): MNHNS, SASEGT. Trimming cost V 5 bases and J 7 bases; bases outside gene matches: 8. For the CDR3, the DNA is TGTGCCAGCAGTCCTCCGGGACAGTTAAATGAGCAGTTCTTC. Residues: CASSPPGQLNEQFF.

This clonotype was counted many times. This chain joins TRBV20-1 and TRBJ2-7; no clear D gene. The germline gives CDR1 DFQATT, CDR2 SNEGSKA (reference sequence). This CDR3 is built from 13 residues. Trimming stripped 3 bases from V and 0 bases from J, with 9 bases between. The CDR3 protein is CSASLDTSYEQYV. The CDR3, as DNA: TGCAGTGCTAGCCTCGACACCTCCTACGAGCAGTACGTC.

This clonotype was picked up many times. This chain joins TRBV5-1 and TRBJ1-4; no clear D. CDR1 SGHRS and CDR2 YFSETQ come from the germline V gene. Trimming removed 4 bases at V and 2 bases at J, with 12 bases between. The CDR3 runs to 15 residues. The CDR3 DNA sequence: TGCGCCAGCAGCCCCCGGCTGGGGACTAATGAAAAACTGTTTTTT. Protein: CASSPRLGTNEKLFF.

The chain uses TRBV15 and TRBJ1-3, with D possibly TRBD1 on 5 matching bases. V was trimmed by 1 base and J by 9 bases, leaving 10 bases between them. CDR3 length: 13 amino acids. Germline loops: CDR1 LNHNV, CDR2 YYDKDF (reference sequence). CDR3 region: CATSRGLGGTIYF. CDR3 bases: TGTGCCACCAGCAGAGGCCTCGGGGGCACCATATATTTT. The whole variable domain, filled in from reference TRBV15 and TRBJ1-3, reads DAMVIQNPRYQVTQFGKPVTLSCSQTLNHNVMYWYQQKSSQAPKLLFHYYDKDFNNEADTPDNFQSRRPNTSFCFLDIRSPGLGDTAMYLCATSRGLGGTIYFGEGSWLTVV.

This clonotype was seen repeatedly, ten times or more. This chain connects TRBV20-1 to TRBJ1-2; 7 nucleotides line up with TRBD1. V lost 5 bases to trimming and J lost 1 base; unmatched junction nucleotides: 7. Germline V lookup: CDR1 DFQATT, CDR2 SNEGSKA (reference sequence). The CDR3 length is 14 residues. CDR3 in DNA: TGCAGTGCTCCCAGGGGGAAGGGTAACTATGGCTACACCTTC. It specifies CSAPRGKGNYGYTF.

This clonotype was observed many times. V gene TRBV7-8 combines with J gene TRBJ2-1; D is uncertain. V gave up 3 bases and J gave up 4 bases, with 10 bases separating them. Germline CDR1 SGHVS, CDR2 FQNEAQ. The CDR3 covers 14 residues. The CDR3 reads CASSFPERYNEQFF. CDR3 sequence (DNA): TGTGCCAGCAGCTTTCCAGAGAGGTACAATGAGCAGTTCTTC.

This clonotype was counted at least ten times. The J gene is TRBJ1-5, the V gene TRBV7-8; D perhaps matches TRBD1 (5 bases). The CDR3 has 15 amino acids. Between the trimmed V and J ends, which lost 5 bases and 0 bases, there was a span of 11 bases. The germline V gene encodes CDR1 SGHVS and CDR2 FQNEAQ. This CDR3 reads CASSATGYSNQPQHF. The CDR3 DNA follows: TGTGCCAGCAGCGCCACAGGCTATAGCAATCAGCCCCAGCATTTT.

This clonotype was recorded many times. The V call is TRBV19, the J call TRBJ1-1, with no clear D. Germline CDR1 and CDR2: LNHDA and SQIVND (reference sequence). V was shortened by 4 bases and J by 1 base, with 10 bases between the two germline ends. The CDR3 is 14 residues long. The CDR3 sequence is CASSRPPGNTEAFF. The CDR3, as DNA: TGTGCCAGTAGTAGACCCCCCGGGAACACTGAAGCTTTCTTT.